The sequence of this TCR beta chain was determined in a study of shared clonotypes between healthy human individuals. In the study overall: Donor composition was two women and a few men, aged 18 to 49.

The CDR3 extends over 15 amino acids. The J segment lost 10 bases and the V segment lost 5 bases, leaving 16 bases of the junction unmatched. Germline V lookup: CDR1 LNHDA, CDR2 SQIVND (reference sequence). Unsorted PBMC DNA sequencing spanned ten immunoSEQ deep assay plates. Original processing notes: Filtering differed since immunoSEQ provided only junctions, with no quality scores. Some clones are missing from TCRdb's copy, which holds only in-frame ones; the method was immunoSEQ multiplex PCR. That table supplies the V and J calls and clone size; D and trimming were determined from the DNA. Here the sample spans approximately 500,000 clones, around 85% being singletons.

The sequence was collected from a woman aged 40 to 50 in good health. Some clones in this sample may be carry-over from other donors' samples. The rearrangement links TRBV19 to TRBJ1-1; TRBD1 agrees at 7 bases. The specimen sequenced was PBMCs. CDR3 sequence: CASSDQQGRGLRAFF. In DNA form, the CDR3 reads TGTGCCAGTAGTGATCAACAGGGGAGGGGTTTACGAGCTTTCTTT.